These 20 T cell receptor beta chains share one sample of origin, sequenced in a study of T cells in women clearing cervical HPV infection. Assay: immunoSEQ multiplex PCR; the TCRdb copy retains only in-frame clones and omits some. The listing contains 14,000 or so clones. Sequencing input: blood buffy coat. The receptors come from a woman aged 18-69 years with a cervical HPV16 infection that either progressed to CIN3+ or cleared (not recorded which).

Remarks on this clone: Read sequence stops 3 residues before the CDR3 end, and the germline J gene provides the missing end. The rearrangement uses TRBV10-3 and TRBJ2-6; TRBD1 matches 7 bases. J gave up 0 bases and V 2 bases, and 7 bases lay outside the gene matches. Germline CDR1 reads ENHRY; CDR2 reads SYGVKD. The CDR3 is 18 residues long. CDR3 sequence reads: CAISEVSQGSSGANVLTF. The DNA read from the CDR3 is TGTGCCATCAGTGAGGTTTCACAGGGGAGCTCTGGGGCCAACGTC.

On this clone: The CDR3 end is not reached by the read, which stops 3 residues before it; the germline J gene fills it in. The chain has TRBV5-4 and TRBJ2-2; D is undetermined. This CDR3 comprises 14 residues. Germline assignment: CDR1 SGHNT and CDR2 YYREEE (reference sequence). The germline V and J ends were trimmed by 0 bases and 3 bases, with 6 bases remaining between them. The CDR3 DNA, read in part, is TGTGCCAGCAGCTTGGCCCCGGACACCGGGGAG. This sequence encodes CASSLAPDTGE. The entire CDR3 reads CASSLAPDTGELFF.

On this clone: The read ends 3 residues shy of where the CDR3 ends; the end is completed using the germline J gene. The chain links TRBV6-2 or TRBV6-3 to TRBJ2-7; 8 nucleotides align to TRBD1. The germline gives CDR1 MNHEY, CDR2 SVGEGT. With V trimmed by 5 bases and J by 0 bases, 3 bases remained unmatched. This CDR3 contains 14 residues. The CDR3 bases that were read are TGTGCCAGCAGTCGGACAGGGAGCTCCTACGAG. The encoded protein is CASSRTGSSYE. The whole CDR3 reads CASSRTGSSYEQYF.

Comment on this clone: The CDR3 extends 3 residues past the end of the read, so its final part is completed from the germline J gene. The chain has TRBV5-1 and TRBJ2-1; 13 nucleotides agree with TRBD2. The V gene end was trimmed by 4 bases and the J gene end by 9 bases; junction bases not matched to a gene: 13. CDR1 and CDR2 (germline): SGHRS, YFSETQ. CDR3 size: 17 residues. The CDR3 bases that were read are TGCGCCAGCAGCCGACAGACTAGCGGGAGGTCATCTGGTGAG. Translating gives CASSRQTSGRSSGE. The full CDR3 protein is CASSRQTSGRSSGEQFF.

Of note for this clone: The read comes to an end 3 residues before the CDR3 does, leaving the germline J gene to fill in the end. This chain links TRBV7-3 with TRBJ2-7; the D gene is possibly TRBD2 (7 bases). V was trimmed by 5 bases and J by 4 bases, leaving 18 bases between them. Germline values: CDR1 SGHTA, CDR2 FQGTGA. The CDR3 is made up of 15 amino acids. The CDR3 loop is CASSQFQGRAYEQYF. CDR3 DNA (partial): TGTGCCAGCAGCCAATTTCAGGGGAGGGCTTACGAG.

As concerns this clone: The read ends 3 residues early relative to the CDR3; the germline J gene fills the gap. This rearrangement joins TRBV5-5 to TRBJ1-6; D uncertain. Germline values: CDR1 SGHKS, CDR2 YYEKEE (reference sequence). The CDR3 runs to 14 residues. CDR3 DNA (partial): TGTGCCAGCAGCTTGGAATGGTCGGTCTCGGCC. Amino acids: CASSLEWSVSA. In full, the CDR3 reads CASSLEWSVSALHF.

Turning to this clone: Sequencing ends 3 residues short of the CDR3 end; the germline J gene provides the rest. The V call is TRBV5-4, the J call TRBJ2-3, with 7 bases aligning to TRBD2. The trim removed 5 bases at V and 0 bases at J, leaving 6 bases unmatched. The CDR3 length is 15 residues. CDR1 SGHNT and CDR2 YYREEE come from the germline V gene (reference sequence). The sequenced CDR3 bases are TGTGCCAGCAGTATGAGCGGGACTAGCACAGATACG. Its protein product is CASSMSGTSTDT. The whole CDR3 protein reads CASSMSGTSTDTQYF. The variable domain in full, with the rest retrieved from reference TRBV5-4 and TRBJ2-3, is ETGVTQSPTHLIKTRGQQVTLRCSSQSGHNTVSWYQQALGQGPQFIFQYYREEENGRGNFPPRFSGLQFPNYSSELNVNALELDDSALYLCASSMSGTSTDTQYFGPGTRLTVL.

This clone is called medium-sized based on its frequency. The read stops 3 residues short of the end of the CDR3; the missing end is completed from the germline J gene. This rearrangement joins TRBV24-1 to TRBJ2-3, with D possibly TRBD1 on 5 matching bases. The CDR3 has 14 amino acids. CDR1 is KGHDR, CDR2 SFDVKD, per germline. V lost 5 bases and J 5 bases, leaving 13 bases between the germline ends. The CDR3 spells CATSGQSLRDTQYF. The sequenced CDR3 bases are TGTGCCACCAGTGGACAGAGCCTAAGAGATACG.

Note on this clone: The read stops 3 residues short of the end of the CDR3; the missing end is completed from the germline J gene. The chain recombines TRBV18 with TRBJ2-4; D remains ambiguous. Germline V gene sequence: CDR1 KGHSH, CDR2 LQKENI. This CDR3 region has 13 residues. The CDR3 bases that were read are TGTGCCAGCTCACCAGACGGATACTATGGT. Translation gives CASSPDGYYG. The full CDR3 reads CASSPDGYYGQYF.

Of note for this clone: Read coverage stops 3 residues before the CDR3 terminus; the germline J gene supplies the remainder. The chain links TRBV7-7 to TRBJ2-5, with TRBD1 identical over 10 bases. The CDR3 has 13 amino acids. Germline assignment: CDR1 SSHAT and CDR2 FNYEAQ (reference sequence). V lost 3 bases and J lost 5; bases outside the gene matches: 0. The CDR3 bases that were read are TGTGCCAGCAGCTTGGGACAGGGGGAGACC. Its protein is CASSLGQGET. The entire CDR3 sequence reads CASSLGQGETQYF.

Partial CDR3 DNA: TGTGCCAGCAGTTACATTACAGCTGCTTTATATGGC. It yields the protein CASSYITAALYG. The entire CDR3 is CASSYITAALYGYTF. The chain couples TRBV6-2 or TRBV6-3 to TRBJ1-2; no definite D call. The read terminates 3 residues before the CDR3 end, so the remaining end is supplied by the germline J gene. The CDR3 sequence is 15 residues long. V lost 2 bases and J 5 bases, leaving 15 bases between the germline ends. CDR1 and CDR2 from the germline V gene are MNHEY and SVGEGT.

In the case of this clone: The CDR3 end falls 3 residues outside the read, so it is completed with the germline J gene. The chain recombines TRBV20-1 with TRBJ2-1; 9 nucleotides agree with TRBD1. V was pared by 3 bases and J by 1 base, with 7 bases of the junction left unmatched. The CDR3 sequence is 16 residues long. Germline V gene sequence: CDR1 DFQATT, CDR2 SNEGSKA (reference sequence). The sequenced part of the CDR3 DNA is TGCAGTGCTAGTCCCCGGGACAGGGCGTCCTACAATGAG. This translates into CSASPRDRASYNE. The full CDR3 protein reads CSASPRDRASYNEQFF.

CDR3: CASSLVVAAETQYF. Partial CDR3 DNA: TGTGCCAGCAGCTTAGTTGTAGCGGCGGAGACC. The chain joins TRBV7-2 to TRBJ2-5; tentatively, D is TRBD2 (6 bases). The CDR3 end lies 3 residues beyond the end of the read and is filled in from the germline J gene. V lost 1 base and J lost 5, with 11 bases in between. This CDR3 comprises 14 residues. Per germline, CDR1 SGHTA and CDR2 FQGNSA.

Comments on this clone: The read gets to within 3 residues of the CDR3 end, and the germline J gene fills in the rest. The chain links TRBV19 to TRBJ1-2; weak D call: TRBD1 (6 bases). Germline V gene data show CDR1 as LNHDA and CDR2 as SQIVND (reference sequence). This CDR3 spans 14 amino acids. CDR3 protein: CASSMGDTSYDYTF. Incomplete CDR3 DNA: TGTGCCAGTAGTATGGGGGACACCTCCTACGAC.

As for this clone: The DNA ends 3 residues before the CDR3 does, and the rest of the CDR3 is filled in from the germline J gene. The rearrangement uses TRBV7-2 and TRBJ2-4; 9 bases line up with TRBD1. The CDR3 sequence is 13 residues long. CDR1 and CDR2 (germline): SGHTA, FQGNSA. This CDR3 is CASSSRTGDGQYF. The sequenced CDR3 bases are TGTGCCAGCAGCTCCAGGACAGGGGACGGT. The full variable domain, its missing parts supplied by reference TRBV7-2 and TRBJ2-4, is GAGVSQSPSNKVTEKGKDVELRCDPISGHTALYWYRQSLGQGLEFLIYFQGNSAPDKSGLPSDRFSAERTGGSVSTLTIQRTQQEDSAVYLCASSSRTGDGQYFGAGTRLSVL.

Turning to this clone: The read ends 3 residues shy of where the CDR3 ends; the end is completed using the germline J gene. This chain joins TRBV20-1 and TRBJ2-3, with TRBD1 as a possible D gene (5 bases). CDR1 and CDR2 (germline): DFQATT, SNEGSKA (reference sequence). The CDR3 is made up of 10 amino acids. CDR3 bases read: TGCAGCGTTAGACAGTTCGCG. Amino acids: CSVRQFA. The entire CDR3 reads CSVRQFAQYF.

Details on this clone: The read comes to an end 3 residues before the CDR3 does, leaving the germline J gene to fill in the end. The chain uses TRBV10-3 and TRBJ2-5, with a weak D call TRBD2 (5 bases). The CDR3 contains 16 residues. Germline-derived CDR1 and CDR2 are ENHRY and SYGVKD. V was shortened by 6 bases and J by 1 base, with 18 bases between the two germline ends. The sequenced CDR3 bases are TGTGCCATCAGCGGACTCGGAAGGGCTACCCAAGAGACC. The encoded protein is CAISGLGRATQET. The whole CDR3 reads CAISGLGRATQETQYF.

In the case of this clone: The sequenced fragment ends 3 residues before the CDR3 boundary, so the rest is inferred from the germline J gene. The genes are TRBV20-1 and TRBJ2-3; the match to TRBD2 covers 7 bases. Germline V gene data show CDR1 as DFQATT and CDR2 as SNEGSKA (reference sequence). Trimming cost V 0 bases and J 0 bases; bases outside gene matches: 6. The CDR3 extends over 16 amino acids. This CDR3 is CSARDLYGGSTDTQYF. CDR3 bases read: TGCAGTGCTAGAGATCTTTACGGGGGGAGCACAGATACG.

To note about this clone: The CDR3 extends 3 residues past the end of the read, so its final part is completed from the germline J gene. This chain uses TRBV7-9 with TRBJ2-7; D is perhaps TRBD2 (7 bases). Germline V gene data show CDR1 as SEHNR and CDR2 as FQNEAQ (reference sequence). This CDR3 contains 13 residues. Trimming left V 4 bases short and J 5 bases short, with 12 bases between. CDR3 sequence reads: CASSSPGGDEQYF. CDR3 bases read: TGTGCCAGCAGCTCCCCGGGGGGCGACGAG.

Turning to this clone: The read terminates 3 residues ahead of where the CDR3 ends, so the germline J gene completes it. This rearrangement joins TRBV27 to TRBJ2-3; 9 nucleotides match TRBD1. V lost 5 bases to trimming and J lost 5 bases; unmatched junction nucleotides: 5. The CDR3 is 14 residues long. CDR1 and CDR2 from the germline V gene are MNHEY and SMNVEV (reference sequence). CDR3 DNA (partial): TGTGCCAGCAGTCATACAGGGGGCCAAGATACG. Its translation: CASSHTGGQDT. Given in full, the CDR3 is CASSHTGGQDTQYF.